A single T cell receptor (beta chain) is shown here with its context. Its antigen is still unknown. This CDR3 is 16 amino acids long. Germline V gives CDR1 SGHVS, CDR2 FQNEAQ. The sample comes from a study of T cells expressing NK-cell markers. Study-level background: The eight sequenced donors comprised seven who were HCMV-seropositive and one who was seronegative.

The study's findings and limits: Leadership of the CD3+CD56-NKG2C+ fraction also belonged to these clonotypes in a handful of donors.

5'RACE template switching with UMIs generated TCR beta cDNA. From its re-call of the 5' RACE reads, TCRdb lists each CDR3 protein once, without DNA. This specimen shows 250,000 or so distinct CDR3 sequences; the ten leading clones hold around 4.2%. This clonotype originated in a woman aged 18 to 75 in good health. Sequencing was done on a sample of blood T cells: a sorted CD56 or NKG2C T cell subset, CD4+ or CD8+ T cells, or bulk PBMC T cells (not recorded which). The V call is TRBV7-8, the J call TRBJ1-5; TCRdb's D call, TRBD1, is unchecked because there is no DNA. The CDR3 region is CASSLVSGVPGQPQHF.